Presented here are 13 T cell receptor beta chains from one specimen sequenced in a study of Graves' ophthalmopathy and Graves' hyperthyroidism (dated by TCRdb to the late 2010s). Sequencing instrument: Illumina HiSeq 2000. TCR beta CDR3 regions were amplified from RNA transcripts for repertoire sequencing. The first round of RT-PCR was done with HTBI primers and the Qiagen OneStep RT-PCR kit, and was followed by a second round of multiplex PCR, then size selection and purification. The raw public reads went through TCRdb reprocessing: fastp at Q25, MiXCR clone calling, in-frame beta chains kept. Rows merge per CDR3 protein into single entries with the most common DNA and genes. Here the sample has about 740,000 distinct CDR3 sequences; 35% to 50% occur a single time. Of the sample, about 40% falls within the top ten clones. The material sequenced was peripheral blood. The receptors were gathered from an adult man with Graves' ophthalmopathy.

The gene calls are TRBV7-2 and TRBJ2-5, with TRBD2 as a possible D gene (6 bases). The J call is in doubt because the DNA end fits TRBJ2-1 better. Germline V gives CDR1 SGHTA, CDR2 FQGNSA. CDR3 length: 14 amino acids. CDR3 protein: CASSQGGLGNEQFF. DNA for the CDR3: TGTGCCAGCAGTCAAGGAGGGTTGGGCAATGAGCAGTTCTTC.

V usage is TRBV5-1 and J usage is TRBJ2-2; either TRBD1 or TRBD2 may supply D (5 bases each). The CDR3 has 15 residues. Trimming removed 0 bases at V and 6 bases at J, with 12 bases between. The germline gives CDR1 SGHRS, CDR2 YFSETQ. The CDR3 region has the DNA TGCGCCAGCAGCTTGGGGCAGGGACGTGCCGGGGAGCTGTTTTTT. The encoded protein is CASSLGQGRAGELFF.

The chain recombines TRBV9 with TRBJ1-1; 7 bases are shared with TRBD1. J was trimmed by 0 bases and V by 4 bases; bases with no gene match: 6. There are 15 residues in the CDR3. Germline lookup yields CDR1 SGDLS and CDR2 YYNGEE. For the CDR3, the DNA is TGTGCCAGCAGCCGACGACAGGGAATGAACACTGAAGCTTTCTTT. As protein: CASSRRQGMNTEAFF.

This clonotype was found many times. The chain combines TRBV4-3 with TRBJ1-1; D unclear. Germline loops: CDR1 LGHNA, CDR2 YSLEER. CDR3 length: 12 amino acids. V lost 6 bases and J 2 bases, leaving 7 bases between the germline ends. The CDR3 here is CASSHRNTEAFF. DNA of the CDR3: TGCGCCAGCAGTCACAGAAACACTGAAGCTTTCTTT.

Comment on this clonotype: A read error may explain this, as a much larger clone is one base away. The chain carries TRBV19 and TRBJ1-6; weak D call: TRBD1 (5 bases). V gave up 5 bases and J gave up 7 bases, with 24 bases separating them. Germline values: CDR1 LNHDA, CDR2 SQIVND (reference sequence). This CDR3 region has 18 residues. The CDR3 region has the DNA TGTGCCAGTAGTGATATGCGTACAGGCTTAACAGTGAATTCACCCCTCCACTTT. Its protein product is CASSDMRTGLTVNSPLHF.

A word on this clonotype: A read error may be the cause here, since a much bigger clone is one base away. The rearrangement joins TRBV25-1 to TRBJ2-7; D is perhaps TRBD2 (5 bases). CDR1 and CDR2 from the germline V gene are MGHDK and SYGVNS. The CDR3 contains 12 residues. Trimming cost V 2 bases and J 7 bases, with 9 bases left between them. This CDR3 is CASSEGRGEQYF. DNA of the CDR3: TGTGCCAGCAGTGAAGGCCGGGGAGAGCAGTACTTC.

This clonotype came up many times. This rearrangement joins TRBV7-2 to TRBJ1-6; no definite D call. Trimming took 1 base from V and 14 from J, leaving 12 bases between them. Germline V gene lookup returns CDR1 SGHTA and CDR2 FQGNSA. The CDR3 runs 13 residues. The CDR3 DNA is TGTGCCAGCAGCTTAGTACCTATTGTAGCCCTCCACTTT. Translating gives CASSLVPIVALHF. Based on the CDR3 plus reference TRBV7-2 and TRBJ1-6, the full variable domain is GAGVSQSPSNKVTEKGKDVELRCDPISGHTALYWYRQSLGQGLEFLIYFQGNSAPDKSGLPSDRFSAERTGGSVSTLTIQRTQQEDSAVYLCASSLVPIVALHFGNGTRLTVT.

For the CDR3, the DNA is TGCGCCAGCAGACCTGGGACAGGGGGGCGAGAGACCCAGTACTTC. Residues: CASRPGTGGRETQYF. The chain joins TRBV10-2 to TRBJ2-5; TRBD1 matches at 11 bases. Germline V gene sequence: CDR1 WSHSY, CDR2 SAAADI. With 6 bases clipped from V and 4 bases from J, the junction kept 7 bases outside the gene matches. CDR3 size: 15 residues.

The V and J genes are TRBV29-1 and TRBJ1-1, with D possibly matching TRBD1 (5 bases). Trimming took 2 bases from V and 6 from J, leaving 10 bases between them. The CDR3 is made up of 12 amino acids. Germline lookup yields CDR1 SQVTM and CDR2 ANQGSEA. CDR3 sequence (DNA): TGCAGCGTTGAAAACCCGGGGGCTGAAGCTTTCTTT. As protein: CSVENPGAEAFF.

The chain uses TRBV25-1 and TRBJ2-2, with 8 bases that match TRBD1. Germline CDR1 reads MGHDK; CDR2 reads SYGVNS. V dropped 5 bases and J dropped 4; count of bases not matched to a gene: 3. The CDR3 covers 14 residues. The CDR3 region is CASSSRGRTGELFF. CDR3 DNA: TGTGCCAGCAGTTCCAGGGGGCGCACCGGGGAGCTGTTTTTT.

This clonotype has a handful of counts. The chain carries TRBV19 and TRBJ1-5; D may be TRBD1 (5 bases). Germline CDR1 LNHDA, CDR2 SQIVND (reference sequence). This CDR3 comprises 16 residues. Trimming left V 8 bases short and J 2 bases short, with 19 bases between. In nucleotides, the CDR3 is TGTGCCAGTTCGTTTTTCTTGGGGACGGGCAATCAGCCCCAGCATTTT. This codes for CASSFFLGTGNQPQHF.

This clonotype was observed many times. The V call is TRBV9, the J call TRBJ1-2, with D perhaps matching TRBD1 (5 bases). Germline V gives CDR1 SGDLS, CDR2 YYNGEE. This CDR3 has 13 amino acids. V was trimmed by 0 bases and J by 8 bases, leaving 11 bases between them. In DNA form, the CDR3 reads TGTGCCAGCAGCGTAGGGGGCACTGAGGGCTACACCTTC. Translating it yields CASSVGGTEGYTF.

The chain uses TRBV7-4 and TRBJ2-7; 7 bases fit TRBD2. This CDR3 is built from 13 residues. J lost 7 bases, V lost 5 bases, and 8 bases had no gene match. From germline, CDR1 is SGHVT and CDR2 SQSDAQ. Here the CDR3 reads CASSERGGGEQYF. CDR3 coding DNA: TGTGCCAGCAGCGAAAGGGGCGGGGGAGAGCAGTACTTC.